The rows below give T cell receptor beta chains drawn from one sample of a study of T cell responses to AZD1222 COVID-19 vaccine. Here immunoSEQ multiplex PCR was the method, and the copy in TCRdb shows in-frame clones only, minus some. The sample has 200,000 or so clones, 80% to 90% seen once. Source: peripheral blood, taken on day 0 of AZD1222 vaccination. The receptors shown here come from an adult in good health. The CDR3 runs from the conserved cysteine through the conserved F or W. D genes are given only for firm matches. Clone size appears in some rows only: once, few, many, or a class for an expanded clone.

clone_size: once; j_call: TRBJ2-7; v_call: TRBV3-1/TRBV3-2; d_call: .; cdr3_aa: CASSQAYEQYF; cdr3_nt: TGTGCCAGCAGCCAAGCCTACGAGCAGTACTTC
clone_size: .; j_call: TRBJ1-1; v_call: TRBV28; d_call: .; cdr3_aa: CASSPQAGTMNTEAFF; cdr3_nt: TGTGCCAGCAGTCCCCAAGCAGGGACCATGAACACTGAAGCTTTCTTT
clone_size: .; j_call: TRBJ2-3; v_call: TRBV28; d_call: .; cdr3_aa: CASSLSGGTDTQYF; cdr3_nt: TGTGCCAGCAGTTTGTCAGGGGGCACAGATACGCAGTATTTT
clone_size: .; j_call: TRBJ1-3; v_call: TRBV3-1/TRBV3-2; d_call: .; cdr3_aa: CASSPRKGAGNTIYF; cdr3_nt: TGTGCCAGCAGCCCGCGTAAAGGGGCTGGAAACACCATATATTTT
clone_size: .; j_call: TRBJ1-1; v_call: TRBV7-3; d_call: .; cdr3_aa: CASSGQKNTEAFF; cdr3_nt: TGTGCCAGCAGCGGACAGAAGAACACTGAAGCTTTCTTT
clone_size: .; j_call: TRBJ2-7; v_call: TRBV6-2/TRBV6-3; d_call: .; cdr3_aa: CASSSSGQLMQQYF; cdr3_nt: TGTGCCAGCAGTTCCTCCGGGCAACTTATGCAGCAGTACTTC
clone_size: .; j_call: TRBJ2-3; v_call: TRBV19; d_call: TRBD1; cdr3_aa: CASSIGAGTARSTQYF; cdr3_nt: TGTGCCAGTAGTATAGGGGCCGGGACAGCCAGAAGTACGCAGTATTTT
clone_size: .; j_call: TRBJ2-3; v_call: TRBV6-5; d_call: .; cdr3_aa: CASSYSGGDGDTQYF; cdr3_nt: TGTGCCAGCAGTTACTCAGGAGGGGATGGTGATACGCAGTATTTT
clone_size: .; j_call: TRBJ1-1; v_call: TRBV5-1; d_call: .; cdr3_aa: CASSPSDRRTEAFF; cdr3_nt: TGCGCCAGCAGCCCCTCCGACAGGAGGACTGAAGCTTTCTTT
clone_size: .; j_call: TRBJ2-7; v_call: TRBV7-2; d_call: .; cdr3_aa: CASSPPGGYEQYF; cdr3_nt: TGTGCCAGCAGCCCCCCCGGGGGTTACGAGCAGTACTTC
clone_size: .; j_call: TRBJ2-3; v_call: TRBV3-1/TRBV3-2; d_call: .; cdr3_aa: CASSQRPGEAAQYF; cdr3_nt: TGTGCCAGCAGCCAACGGCCCGGCGAAGCTGCGCAGTATTTT
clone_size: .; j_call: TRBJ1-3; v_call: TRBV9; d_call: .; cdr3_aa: CASGRTNSGNTIYF; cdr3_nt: TGTGCCAGCGGTCGGACAAACTCTGGAAACACCATATATTTT
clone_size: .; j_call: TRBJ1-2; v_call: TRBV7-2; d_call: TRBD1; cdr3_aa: CASSLVRGDRGSYGYTF; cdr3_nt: TGTGCCAGCAGCTTAGTCCGCGGGGACAGGGGTTCATATGGCTACACCTTC
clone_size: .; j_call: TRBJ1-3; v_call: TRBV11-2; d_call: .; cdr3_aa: CASRQEPLSGNTIYF; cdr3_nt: TGTGCCAGCAGGCAAGAGCCGCTCTCTGGAAACACCATATATTTT
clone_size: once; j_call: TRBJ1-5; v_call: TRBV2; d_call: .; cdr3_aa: CASSEREAFNQPQHF; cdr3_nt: TGTGCCAGCAGTGAACGGGAGGCCTTCAATCAGCCCCAGCATTTT
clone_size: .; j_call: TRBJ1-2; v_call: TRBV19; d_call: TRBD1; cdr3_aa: CASSIPGQGYGYTF; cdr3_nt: TGTGCCAGTAGTATTCCGGGACAGGGATATGGCTACACCTTC
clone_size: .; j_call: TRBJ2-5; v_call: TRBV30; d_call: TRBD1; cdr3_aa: CAWSVLGQGVGGQETQYF; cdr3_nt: TGTGCCTGGAGTGTCCTGGGACAGGGGGTCGGAGGCCAAGAGACCCAGTACTTC
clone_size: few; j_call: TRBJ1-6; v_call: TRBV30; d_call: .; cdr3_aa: CAWQQGYNSPLHF; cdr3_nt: TGTGCCTGGCAACAGGGTTATAATTCACCCCTCCACTTT
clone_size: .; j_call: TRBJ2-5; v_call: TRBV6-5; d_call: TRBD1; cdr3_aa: CASGISGQATQYF; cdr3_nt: TGTGCCAGCGGGATAAGCGGACAGGCGACCCAGTACTTC
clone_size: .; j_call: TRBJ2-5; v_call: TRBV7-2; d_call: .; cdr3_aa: CASSLSVSETQYF; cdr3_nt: TGTGCCAGCAGCTTATCCGTGTCAGAGACCCAGTACTTC
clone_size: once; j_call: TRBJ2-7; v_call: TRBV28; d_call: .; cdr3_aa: CASSPPQSGLYEQYF; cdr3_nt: TGTGCCAGCAGTCCCCCGCAGTCGGGCCTCTACGAGCAGTACTTC
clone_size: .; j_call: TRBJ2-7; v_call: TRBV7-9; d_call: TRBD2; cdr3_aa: CASSPPGGGAYEQYF; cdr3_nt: TGTGCCAGCAGCCCACCGGGGGGGGGCGCCTACGAGCAGTACTTC
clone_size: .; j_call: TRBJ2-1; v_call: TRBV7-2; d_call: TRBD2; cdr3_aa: CASSLRQLAGGYNEQFF; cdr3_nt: TGTGCCAGCAGCTTACGCCAATTAGCGGGGGGCTACAATGAGCAGTTCTTC
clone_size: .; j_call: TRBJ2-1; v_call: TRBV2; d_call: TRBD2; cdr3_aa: CASRETSGEYNEQFF; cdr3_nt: TGTGCCAGCAGGGAGACTAGCGGGGAGTACAATGAGCAGTTCTTC
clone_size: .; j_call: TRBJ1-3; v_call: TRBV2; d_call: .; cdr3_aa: CASSLEGNTIYF; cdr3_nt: TGTGCCAGCAGCTTGGAAGGAAACACCATATATTTT
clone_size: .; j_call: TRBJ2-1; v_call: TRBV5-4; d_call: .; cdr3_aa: CASSLANRNEQFF; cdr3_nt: TGTGCCAGCAGCTTGGCCAATCGAAATGAGCAGTTCTTC
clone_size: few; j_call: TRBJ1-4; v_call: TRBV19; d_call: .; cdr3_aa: CASSFSPFQGFPNEKLFF; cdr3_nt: TGTGCCAGTAGTTTCTCTCCCTTTCAGGGATTCCCTAATGAAAAACTGTTTTTT
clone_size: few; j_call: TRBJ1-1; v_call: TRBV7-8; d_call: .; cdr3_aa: CASRQAKGGNTEAFF; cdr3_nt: TGTGCCAGCAGACAAGCAAAGGGTGGCAACACTGAAGCTTTCTTT
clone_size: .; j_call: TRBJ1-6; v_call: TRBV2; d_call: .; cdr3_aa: CASTERFGYRQNSPLHF; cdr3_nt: TGTGCCAGCACCGAACGTTTCGGGTACAGGCAGAATTCACCCCTCCACTTT
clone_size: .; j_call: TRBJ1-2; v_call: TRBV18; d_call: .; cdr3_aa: CASSPGQGYGYTF; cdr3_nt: TGTGCCAGCTCACCGGGCCAGGGCTATGGCTACACCTTC
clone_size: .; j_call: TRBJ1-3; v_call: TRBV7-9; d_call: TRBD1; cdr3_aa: CASSFGDRGGNTIYF; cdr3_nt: TGTGCCAGCAGCTTCGGCGACAGGGGTGGAAACACCATATATTTT
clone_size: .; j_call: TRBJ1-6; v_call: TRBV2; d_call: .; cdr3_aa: CASSDRDNSPLHF; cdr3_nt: TGTGCCAGCAGTGACAGAGATAATTCACCCCTCCACTTT
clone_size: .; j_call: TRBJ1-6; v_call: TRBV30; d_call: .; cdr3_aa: CAWSGVGDSPLHF; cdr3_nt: TGTGCCTGGAGTGGGGTAGGGGATTCACCCCTCCACTTT
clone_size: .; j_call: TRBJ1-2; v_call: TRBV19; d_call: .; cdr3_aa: CASRQGGVDYGYTF; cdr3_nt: TGTGCCAGTAGACAAGGGGGAGTGGACTATGGCTACACCTTC
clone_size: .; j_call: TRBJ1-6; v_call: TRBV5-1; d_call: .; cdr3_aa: CASSPGTWSDSPLHF; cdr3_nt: TGCGCCAGCAGTCCAGGGACCTGGTCCGATTCACCCCTCCACTTT
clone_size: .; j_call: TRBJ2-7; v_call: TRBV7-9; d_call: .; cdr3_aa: CASSFDWNYEQYF; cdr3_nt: TGTGCCAGCAGCTTCGACTGGAACTACGAGCAGTACTTC
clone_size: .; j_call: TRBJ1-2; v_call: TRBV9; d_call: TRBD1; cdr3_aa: CASSVEATGEGYGYTF; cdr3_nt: TGTGCCAGCAGCGTAGAGGCCACAGGGGAAGGCTATGGCTACACCTTC
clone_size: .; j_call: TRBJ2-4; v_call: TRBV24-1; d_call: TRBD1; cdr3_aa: CATGRDRGQWAKNIQYF; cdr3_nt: TGTGCCACCGGCCGGGACAGGGGGCAGTGGGCCAAAAACATTCAGTACTTC
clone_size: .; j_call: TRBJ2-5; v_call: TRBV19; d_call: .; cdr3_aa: CASSQGVPETQYF; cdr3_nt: TGTGCCAGTAGCCAGGGTGTTCCGGAGACCCAGTACTTC
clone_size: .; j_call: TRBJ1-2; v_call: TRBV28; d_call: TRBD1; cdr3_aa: CASSLFSGTGSAYGYTF; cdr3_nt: TGTGCCAGCAGTTTATTCTCCGGGACAGGGTCCGCATATGGCTACACCTTC
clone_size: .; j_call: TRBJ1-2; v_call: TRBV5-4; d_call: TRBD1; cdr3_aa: CASSTWTGPLDTF; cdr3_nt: TGTGCCAGCAGCACCTGGACAGGGCCTCTCGACACCTTC
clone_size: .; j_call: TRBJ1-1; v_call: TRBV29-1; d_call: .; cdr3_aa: CSVEGGPGGLEAFF; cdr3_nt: TGCAGCGTTGAAGGAGGGCCTGGAGGGCTTGAAGCTTTCTTT
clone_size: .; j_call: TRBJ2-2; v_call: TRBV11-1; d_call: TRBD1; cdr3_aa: CASSLAGSTGPTGELFF; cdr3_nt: TGTGCCAGCAGCTTAGCTGGATCGACAGGGCCCACCGGGGAGCTGTTTTTT
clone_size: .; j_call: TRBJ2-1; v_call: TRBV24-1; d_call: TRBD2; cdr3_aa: CATSDATSGSGDEQFF; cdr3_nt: TGTGCCACCAGTGATGCGACTAGCGGGAGTGGTGATGAGCAGTTCTTC
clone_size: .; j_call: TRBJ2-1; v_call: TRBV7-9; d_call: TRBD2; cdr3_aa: CASSSPSGIYNEQFF; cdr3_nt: TGTGCCAGCAGCTCGCCTAGCGGGATCTACAATGAGCAGTTCTTC
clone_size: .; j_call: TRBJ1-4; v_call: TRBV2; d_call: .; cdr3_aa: CASSLGWGDEKLFF; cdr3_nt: TGTGCCAGCAGCCTTGGGTGGGGCGATGAAAAACTGTTTTTT
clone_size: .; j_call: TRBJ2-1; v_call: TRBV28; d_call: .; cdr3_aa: CASSLGDRTYNEQFF; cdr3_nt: TGTGCCAGCAGTTTAGGAGACCGCACCTACAATGAGCAGTTCTTC
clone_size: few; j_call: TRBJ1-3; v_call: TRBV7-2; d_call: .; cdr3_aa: CASSGSATAGNTIYF; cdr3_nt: TGTGCCAGCAGCGGAAGCGCCACGGCTGGAAACACCATATATTTT
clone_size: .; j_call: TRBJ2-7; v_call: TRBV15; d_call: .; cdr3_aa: CATSRDRVQAYEQYF; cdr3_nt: TGTGCCACCAGCAGAGACCGGGTGCAGGCCTACGAGCAGTACTTC
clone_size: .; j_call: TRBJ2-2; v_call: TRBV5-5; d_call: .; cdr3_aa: CASSFRAGPEGGELFF; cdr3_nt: TGTGCCAGCAGCTTCAGGGCAGGCCCGGAGGGCGGGGAGCTGTTTTTT
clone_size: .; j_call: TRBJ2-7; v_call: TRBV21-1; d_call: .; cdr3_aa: CASSKAGDYARGEQYF; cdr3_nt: TGTGCCAGCAGCAAAGCTGGGGACTATGCAAGGGGGGAGCAGTACTTC
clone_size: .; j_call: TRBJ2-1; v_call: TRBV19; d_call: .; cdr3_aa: CATTGENYNEQFF; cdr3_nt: TGTGCCACCACCGGGGAAAACTACAATGAGCAGTTCTTC
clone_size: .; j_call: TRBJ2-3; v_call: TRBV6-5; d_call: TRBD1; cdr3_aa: CASSLDRGLDTQYF; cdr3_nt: TGTGCCAGCAGTTTGGACAGGGGGCTGGATACGCAGTATTTT
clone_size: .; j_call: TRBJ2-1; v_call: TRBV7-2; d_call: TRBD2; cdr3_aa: CASSLSSGGVDEQFF; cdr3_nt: TGTGCCAGCAGCTTATCTAGCGGGGGGGTCGATGAGCAGTTCTTC
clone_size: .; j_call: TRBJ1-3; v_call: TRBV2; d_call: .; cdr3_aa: CASPNPDKGYSGNTIYF; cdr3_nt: TGTGCCAGCCCCAACCCTGATAAGGGATACTCTGGAAACACCATATATTTT
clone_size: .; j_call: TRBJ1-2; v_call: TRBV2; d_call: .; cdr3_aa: CASSERDHGYTF; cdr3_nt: TGTGCCAGCAGTGAAAGGGACCATGGCTACACCTTC
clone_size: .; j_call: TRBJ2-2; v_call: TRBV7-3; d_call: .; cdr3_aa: CASSPRWISRGNGELFF; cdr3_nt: TGTGCCAGCTCCCCAAGATGGATTAGCCGGGGAAACGGGGAGCTGTTTTTT
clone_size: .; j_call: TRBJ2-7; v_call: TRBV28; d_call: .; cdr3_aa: CASTLRGLPSEQYF; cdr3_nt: TGTGCCAGCACCCTCCGGGGACTCCCGTCCGAGCAGTACTTC